Following are 20 T cell receptor beta chains from one sample sequenced in a study of STAT5B mutations in CD4+ large granular lymphocyte leukemia. The repertoire was sequenced with immunoSEQ multiplex PCR; TCRdb's copy has only in-frame clones and lacks some. The data contain about 24,000 clones, 72% of them singletons. Material for sequencing was CD4+ T cells from blood buffy coats. The receptors here all came from a human donor in good health.

The rearrangement links TRBV5-1 to TRBJ2-5; weak D call: TRBD1 (6 bases). Germline lookup yields CDR1 SGHRS and CDR2 YFSETQ. The V and J ends lost 3 bases and 0 bases respectively, with 12 bases between them. This CDR3 is built from 15 residues. The CDR3 DNA reads TGCGCCAGCAGCTCCTGGGGGCAGGACCAAGAGACCCAGTACTTC. Protein sequence: CASSSWGQDQETQYF.

The V gene is TRBV18, the J gene TRBJ1-2, with TRBD1 matching 7 bases. CDR3 length equals 17 residues. CDR1 is KGHSH and CDR2 is LQKENI in the germline V gene. After removal of 5 bases from V and 4 bases from J, the junction contained 16 bases not matched to a gene. The CDR3 loop reads CASSSVTGIKNAYGYTF. CDR3 DNA sequence: TGTGCCAGCTCATCCGTGACAGGGATTAAAAACGCCTATGGCTACACCTTC. The whole variable domain, remainder taken from reference TRBV18 and TRBJ1-2, is NAGVMQNPRHLVRRRGQEARLRCSPMKGHSHVYWYRQLPEEGLKFMVYLQKENIIDESGMPKERFSAEFPKEGPSILRIQQVVRGDSAAYFCASSSVTGIKNAYGYTFGSGTRLTVV.

A single count supports this clone. The chain combines TRBV7-9 with TRBJ2-7; 7 nucleotides agree with TRBD2. The germline V gene has CDR1 SEHNR and CDR2 FQNEAQ (reference sequence). J was trimmed by 7 bases and V by 4 bases; bases with no gene match: 16. The CDR3 is 16 residues long. DNA for the CDR3: TGTGCCAGCAGCTGGAGCGGGAACCCGTTGATCGGTGAGCAGTACTTC. Its protein is CASSWSGNPLIGEQYF.

This chain joins TRBV11-2 and TRBJ2-7, with 12 bases that match TRBD1. The V and J ends lost 6 bases and 6 bases, in that order; junction bases with no gene match: 6. Germline CDR1 is SGHAT and CDR2 is FQNNGV. The CDR3 loop spans 14 amino acids. CDR3 bases: TGTGCCAGCAGTCCCGGGACAGGGGGCGTCGAGCAGTACTTC. This gives the protein CASSPGTGGVEQYF.

The chain couples TRBV11-3 to TRBJ2-3; 8 bases map to TRBD2. The CDR3 runs 16 residues. The V and J ends lost 0 bases and 3 bases, in that order; junction bases with no gene match: 5. Germline V gene data show CDR1 as SGHNT and CDR2 as YENEEA. CDR3 region: CASSLDSGGSTDTQYF. The DNA of the CDR3 is TGTGCCAGCAGCTTAGATTCGGGGGGGAGTACAGATACGCAGTATTTT.

This clone has a handful of counts. J is TRBJ1-2 and V is TRBV30; D is uncertain. CDR1 and CDR2 from the germline V gene are GTSNPN and SVGIG (reference sequence). The CDR3 covers 13 residues. V lost 0 bases and J lost 3, with 8 bases in between. In DNA, the CDR3 is TGTGCCTGGAGTGTACTGCGGTACTATGGCTACACCTTC. Protein product: CAWSVLRYYGYTF.

CDR3 nucleotides: TGTGCCAGCAGCTCGGGCGGTGGGTTTCCCAATGAGCAGTTCTTC. Its translation is CASSSGGGFPNEQFF. The chain has TRBV5-4 and TRBJ2-1; D remains unclear. The CDR3 extends over 15 amino acids. Looked up from germline, CDR1 is SGHNT and CDR2 is YYREEE (reference sequence). Trimming took 3 bases from V and 6 from J, leaving 16 bases between them. Drawing the rest from reference TRBV5-4 and TRBJ2-1, the complete variable domain is ETGVTQSPTHLIKTRGQQVTLRCSSQSGHNTVSWYQQALGQGPQFIFQYYREEENGRGNFPPRFSGLQFPNYSSELNVNALELDDSALYLCASSSGGGFPNEQFFGPGTRLTVL.

This clone was detected a few times. The rearrangement links TRBV4-2 to TRBJ2-7, with D possibly called TRBD1 or TRBD2 (5 bases each). Germline CDR1 LGHNA, CDR2 YNFKEQ. This CDR3 is 13 amino acids long. Trimming stripped 4 bases from V and 12 bases from J, with 19 bases between. The CDR3 region is CASSLQDGANPYF. The CDR3 DNA reads as TGTGCCAGCAGCCTCCAGGACGGGGCGAACCCGTACTTC.

V is TRBV18 and J is TRBJ1-2; the D gene is possibly TRBD1 (5 bases). The germline V and J ends were trimmed by 1 base and 8 bases, with 29 bases remaining between them. CDR3 length: 19 residues. CDR1 and CDR2 from the germline V gene are KGHSH and LQKENI. As DNA, the CDR3 is TGTGCCAGCTCACCACAAACTCGGGGCCACCAGGGCCTTATTATCGGCTACACCTTC. This encodes CASSPQTRGHQGLIIGYTF.

The rearrangement links TRBV28 to TRBJ2-7; 8 nucleotides match TRBD1. The CDR3 loop spans 16 amino acids. Germline CDR1 MDHEN, CDR2 SYDVKM. Unmatched junction bases numbered 17, after V lost 10 bases and J lost 3 bases. DNA of the CDR3: TGTGCCACCCAAGGACCCGCCGGGACAGGACTCTACGAGCAGTACTTC. This encodes CATQGPAGTGLYEQYF.

The J gene is TRBJ1-2, the V gene TRBV12-5; 9 positions match TRBD1. The CDR3 covers 19 residues. Germline trimming cut 1 base from V and 6 bases from J; bases unmatched to any gene: 18. Germline V gene sequence: CDR1 LGHNT, CDR2 FRNRAP. The CDR3 sequence is CASGLGRGALRDRVNGYTF. In nucleotides, the CDR3 is TGTGCTAGTGGTTTGGGACGCGGGGCCCTCCGGGACAGGGTTAATGGCTACACCTTC.

This chain links TRBV19 with TRBJ1-2; D possibly corresponds to TRBD1 (6 bases). Germline values: CDR1 LNHDA, CDR2 SQIVND (reference sequence). The CDR3 extends over 15 amino acids. The V end lost 10 bases, the J end lost 0 bases, and 18 bases lay between the germline ends. CDR3 loop: CATLPPTGANYGYTF. In nucleotides, the CDR3 is TGTGCCACCTTACCCCCGACAGGAGCTAACTATGGCTACACCTTC.

This chain connects TRBV2 to TRBJ1-6; no definite D call. Trimming shortened V by 4 bases and J by 5 bases, and 12 bases separated the two germline ends. The CDR3 runs to 15 residues. The germline gives CDR1 SNHLY, CDR2 FYNNEI. The CDR3 here is CASSGRPINNSPLHF. The CDR3 DNA sequence: TGTGCCAGCAGTGGTCGGCCGATTAATAATTCACCCCTCCACTTT. Using reference TRBV2 and TRBJ1-6 for the parts outside the CDR3, the full variable domain is EPEVTQTPSHQVTQMGQEVILRCVPISNHLYFYWYRQILGQKVEFLVSFYNNEISEKSEIFDDQFSVERPDGSNFTLKIRSTKLEDSAMYFCASSGRPINNSPLHFGNGTRLTVT.

The rearrangement joins TRBV19 to TRBJ2-5; a weak D match, TRBD1 (6 bases). V was trimmed by 6 bases and J by 0 bases, leaving 17 bases between them. This CDR3 region has 16 residues. Germline CDR1 is LNHDA and CDR2 is SQIVND (reference sequence). CDR3 bases: TGTGCCAGTAGCGAAGGGTGGGGGCGCAACCAAGAGACCCAGTACTTC. Translated: CASSEGWGRNQETQYF.

This rearrangement joins TRBV30 to TRBJ1-6; D gene unclear. The CDR3 length is 12 residues. Trimming stripped 4 bases from V and 3 bases from J, with 4 bases between. Germline CDR1 GTSNPN, CDR2 SVGIG (reference sequence). The chain's CDR3 is CAWTYYNSPLHF. The CDR3 nucleotides are TGTGCCTGGACCTACTATAATTCACCCCTCCACTTT.

This chain connects TRBV4-1 to TRBJ1-3, with D possibly matching TRBD1 (5 bases). The CDR3 has 16 residues. Trimming pared 2 bases from V and 4 bases from J, leaving 15 bases between. Germline CDR1 MGHRA, CDR2 YSYEKL. In nucleotides, the CDR3 is TGCGCCAGCAGCCAACCTAGGCAGGGAACGGGAAACACCATATATTTT. Protein sequence: CASSQPRQGTGNTIYF.

This rearrangement joins TRBV28 to TRBJ1-2; TRBD1 might be the D (5 bases). The CDR3 contains 14 residues. In germline, CDR1 is MDHEN, CDR2 SYDVKM. V was clipped by 3 bases and J by 4 bases, with 12 bases between them. The CDR3 protein is CASSFIPGLYGYTF. CDR3 coding DNA: TGTGCCAGCAGTTTTATCCCGGGACTCTATGGCTACACCTTC.

The chain carries TRBV7-2 and TRBJ2-7; 9 nucleotides match TRBD2. The CDR3 covers 15 residues. Per germline, CDR1 SGHTA and CDR2 FQGNSA. With 4 bases clipped from V and 2 bases from J, the junction kept 6 bases outside the gene matches. The CDR3 DNA is TGTGCCAGCAGCTACTCCCCTAGCGGGACCTACGAGCAGTACTTC. It is translated as CASSYSPSGTYEQYF.

The chain carries TRBV30 and TRBJ2-5, with D unresolved. The ends were cut back, 0 bases at V and 5 bases at J, with 7 bases in the middle. In germline, CDR1 is GTSNPN, CDR2 SVGIG (reference sequence). CDR3 length equals 12 residues. Here the CDR3 reads CAWSVRSETQYF. The CDR3 DNA reads as TGTGCCTGGAGTGTACGAAGCGAGACCCAGTACTTC.

J is TRBJ2-2 and V is TRBV5-1; D remains unclear. This CDR3 comprises 15 residues. V lost 2 bases and J 0 bases, leaving 8 bases between the germline ends. CDR1 SGHRS and CDR2 YFSETQ come from the germline V gene. The CDR3 reads CASSFGSPNTGELFF. The CDR3 DNA sequence: TGCGCCAGCAGCTTTGGCAGCCCGAACACCGGGGAGCTGTTTTTT.